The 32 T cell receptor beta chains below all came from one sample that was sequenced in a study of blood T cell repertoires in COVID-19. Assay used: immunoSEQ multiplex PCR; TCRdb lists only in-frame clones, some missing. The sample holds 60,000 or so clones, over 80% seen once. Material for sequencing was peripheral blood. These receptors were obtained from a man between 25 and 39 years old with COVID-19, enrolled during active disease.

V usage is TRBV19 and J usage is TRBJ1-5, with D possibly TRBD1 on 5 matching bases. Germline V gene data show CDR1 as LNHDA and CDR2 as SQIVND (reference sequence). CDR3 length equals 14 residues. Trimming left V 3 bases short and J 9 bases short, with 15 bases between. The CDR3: CASSIQAGPGPQHF. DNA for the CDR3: TGTGCCAGTAGTATCCAGGCAGGGCCTGGGCCCCAGCATTTT.

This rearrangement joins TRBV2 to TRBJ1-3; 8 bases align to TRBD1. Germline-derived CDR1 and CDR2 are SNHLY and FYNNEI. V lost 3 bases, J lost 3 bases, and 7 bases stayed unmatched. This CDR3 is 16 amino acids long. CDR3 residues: CASSDWQGASGNTIYF. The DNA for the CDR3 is TGTGCCAGCAGTGACTGGCAGGGGGCGAGTGGAAACACCATATATTTT.

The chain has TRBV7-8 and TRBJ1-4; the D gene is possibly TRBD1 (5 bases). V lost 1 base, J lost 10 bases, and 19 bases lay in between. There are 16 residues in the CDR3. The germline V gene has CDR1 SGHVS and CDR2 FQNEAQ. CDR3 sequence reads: CASSLGVGVRGGKLFF. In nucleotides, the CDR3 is TGTGCCAGCAGCTTAGGAGTAGGGGTTAGGGGTGGAAAACTGTTTTTT. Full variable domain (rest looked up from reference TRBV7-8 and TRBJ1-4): GAGVSQSPRYKVAKRGQDVALRCDPISGHVSLFWYQQALGQGPEFLTYFQNEAQLDKSGLPSDRFFAERPEGSVSTLKIQRTQQEDSAVYLCASSLGVGVRGGKLFFGSGTQLSVL.

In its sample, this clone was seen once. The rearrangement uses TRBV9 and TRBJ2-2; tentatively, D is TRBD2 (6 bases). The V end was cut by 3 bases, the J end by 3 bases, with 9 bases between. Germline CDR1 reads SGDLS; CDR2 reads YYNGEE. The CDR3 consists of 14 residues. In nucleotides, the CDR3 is TGTGCCAGCAGCGGGGGGACTTACACCGGGGAGCTGTTTTTT. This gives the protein CASSGGTYTGELFF.

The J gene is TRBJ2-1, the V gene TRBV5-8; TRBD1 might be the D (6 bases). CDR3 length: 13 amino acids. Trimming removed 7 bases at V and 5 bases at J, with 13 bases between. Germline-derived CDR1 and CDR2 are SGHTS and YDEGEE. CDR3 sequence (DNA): TGTGCCAGCTCGCCTAGGACAGACAATGAGCAGTTCTTC. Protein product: CASSPRTDNEQFF. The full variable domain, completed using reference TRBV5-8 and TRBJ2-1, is EAGVTQSPTHLIKTRGQQATLRCSPISGHTSVYWYQQALGLGLQFLLWYDEGEERNRGNFPPRFSGRQFPNYSSELNVNALELEDSALYLCASSPRTDNEQFFGPGTRLTVL.

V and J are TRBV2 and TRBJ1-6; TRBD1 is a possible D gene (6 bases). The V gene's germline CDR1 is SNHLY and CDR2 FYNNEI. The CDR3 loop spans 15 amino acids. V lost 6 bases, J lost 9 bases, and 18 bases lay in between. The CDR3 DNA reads TGTGCCAGCAGGGACCTAAGGGGGTTTCCTTCACCCCTCCACTTT. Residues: CASRDLRGFPSPLHF.

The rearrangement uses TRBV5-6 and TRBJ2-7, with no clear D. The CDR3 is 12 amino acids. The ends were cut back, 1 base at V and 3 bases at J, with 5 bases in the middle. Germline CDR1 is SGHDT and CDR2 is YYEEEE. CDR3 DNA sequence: TGTGCCAGCAGCTTGCCCAACTACGAGCAGTACTTC. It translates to CASSLPNYEQYF. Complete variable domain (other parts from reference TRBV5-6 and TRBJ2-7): DAGVTQSPTHLIKTRGQQVTLRCSPKSGHDTVSWYQQALGQGPQFIFQYYEEEERQRGNFPDRFSGHQFPNYSSELNVNALLLGDSALYLCASSLPNYEQYFGPGTRLTVT.

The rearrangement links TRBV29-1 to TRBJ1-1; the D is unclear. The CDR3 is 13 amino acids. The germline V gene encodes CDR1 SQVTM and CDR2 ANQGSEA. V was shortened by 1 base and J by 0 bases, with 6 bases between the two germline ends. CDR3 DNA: TGCAGCGTTGAAGGTCAGTTGAACACTGAAGCTTTCTTT. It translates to CSVEGQLNTEAFF.

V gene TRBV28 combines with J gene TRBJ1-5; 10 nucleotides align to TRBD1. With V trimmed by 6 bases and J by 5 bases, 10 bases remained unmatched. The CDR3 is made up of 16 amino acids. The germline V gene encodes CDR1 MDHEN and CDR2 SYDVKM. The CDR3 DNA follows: TGTGCCAGCAGACCCCGACAGGGGGCGAGATATCAGCCCCAGCATTTT. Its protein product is CASRPRQGARYQPQHF.

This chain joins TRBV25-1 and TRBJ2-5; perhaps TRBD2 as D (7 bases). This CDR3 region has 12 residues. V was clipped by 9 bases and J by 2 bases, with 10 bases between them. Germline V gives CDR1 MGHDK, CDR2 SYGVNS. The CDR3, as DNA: TGTGCCAGGGGGGGGCAGCAAGAGACCCAGTACTTC. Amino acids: CARGGQQETQYF.

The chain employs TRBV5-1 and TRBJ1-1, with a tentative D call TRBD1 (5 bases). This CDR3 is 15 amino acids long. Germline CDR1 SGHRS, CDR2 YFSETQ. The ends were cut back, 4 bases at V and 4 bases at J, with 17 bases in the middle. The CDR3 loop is CASSPIPGAGTEAFF. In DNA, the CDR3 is TGCGCCAGCAGCCCGATACCTGGGGCAGGCACTGAAGCTTTCTTT.

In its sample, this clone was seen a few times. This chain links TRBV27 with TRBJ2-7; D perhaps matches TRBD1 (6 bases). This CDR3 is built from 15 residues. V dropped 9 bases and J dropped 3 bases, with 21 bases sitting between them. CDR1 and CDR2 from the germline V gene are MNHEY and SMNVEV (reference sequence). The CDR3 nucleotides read TGTGCCAGGGATCCCCCAGGGACACCCAACTACGAGCAGTACTTC. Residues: CARDPPGTPNYEQYF.

This chain's CDR3 is CASRGQGLNEKLFF. DNA for the CDR3: TGTGCCAGCAGGGGACAGGGGCTTAATGAAAAACTGTTTTTT. The J gene is TRBJ1-4, the V gene TRBV2; 10 nucleotides line up with TRBD1. J lost 4 bases, V lost 6 bases, and 2 bases had no gene match. The V gene's germline CDR1 is SNHLY and CDR2 FYNNEI. The CDR3 totals 14 residues. Together with reference TRBV2 and TRBJ1-4, the CDR3 gives the full variable domain: EPEVTQTPSHQVTQMGQEVILRCVPISNHLYFYWYRQILGQKVEFLVSFYNNEISEKSEIFDDQFSVERPDGSNFTLKIRSTKLEDSAMYFCASRGQGLNEKLFFGSGTQLSVL.

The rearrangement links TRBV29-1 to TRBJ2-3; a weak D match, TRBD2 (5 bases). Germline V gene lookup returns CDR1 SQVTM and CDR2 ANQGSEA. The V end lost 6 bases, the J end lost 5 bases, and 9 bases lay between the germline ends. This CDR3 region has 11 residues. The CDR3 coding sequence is TGCAGCGTGGAGGTGTTAGATACGCAGTATTTT. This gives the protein CSVEVLDTQYF.

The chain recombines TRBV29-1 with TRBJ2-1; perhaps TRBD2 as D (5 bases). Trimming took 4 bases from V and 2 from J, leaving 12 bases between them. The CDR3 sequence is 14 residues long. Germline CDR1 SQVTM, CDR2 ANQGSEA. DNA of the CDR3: TGCAGCGTTGTCGGCGGGTGGGCCTACAATGAGCAGTTCTTC. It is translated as CSVVGGWAYNEQFF.

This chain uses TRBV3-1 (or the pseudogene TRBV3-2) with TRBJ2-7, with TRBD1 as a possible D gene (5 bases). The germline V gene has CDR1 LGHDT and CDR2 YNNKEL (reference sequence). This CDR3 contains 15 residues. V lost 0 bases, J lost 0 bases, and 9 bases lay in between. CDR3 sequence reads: CASSQDRANSYEQYF. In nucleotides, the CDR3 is TGTGCCAGCAGCCAAGACAGGGCTAACTCCTACGAGCAGTACTTC.

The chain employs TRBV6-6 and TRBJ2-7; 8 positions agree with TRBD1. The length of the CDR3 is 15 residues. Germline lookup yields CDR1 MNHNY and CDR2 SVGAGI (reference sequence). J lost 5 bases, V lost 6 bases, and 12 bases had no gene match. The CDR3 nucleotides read TGTGCCAGCAGCCAAACCCGCGACAGGGGAAACGAGCAGTACTTC. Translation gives CASSQTRDRGNEQYF.

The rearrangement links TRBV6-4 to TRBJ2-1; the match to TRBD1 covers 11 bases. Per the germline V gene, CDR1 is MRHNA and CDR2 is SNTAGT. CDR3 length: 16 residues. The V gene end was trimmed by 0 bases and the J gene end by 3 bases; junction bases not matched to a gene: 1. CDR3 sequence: CASSDSGQGDYNEQFF. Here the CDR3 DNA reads TGTGCCAGCAGTGACTCGGGACAGGGGGACTACAATGAGCAGTTCTTC.

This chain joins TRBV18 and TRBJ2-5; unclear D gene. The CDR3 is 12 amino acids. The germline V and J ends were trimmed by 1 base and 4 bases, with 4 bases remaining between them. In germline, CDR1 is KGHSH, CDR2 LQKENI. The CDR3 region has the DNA TGTGCCAGCTCACCACAGAGAGAGACCCAGTACTTC. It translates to CASSPQRETQYF.

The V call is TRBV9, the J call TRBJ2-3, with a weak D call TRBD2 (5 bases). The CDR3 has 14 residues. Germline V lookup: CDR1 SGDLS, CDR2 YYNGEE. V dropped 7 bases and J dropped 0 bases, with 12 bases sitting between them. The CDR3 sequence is CASGRAGSTDTQYF. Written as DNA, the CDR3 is TGTGCCAGCGGGCGGGCCGGTAGCACAGATACGCAGTATTTT.

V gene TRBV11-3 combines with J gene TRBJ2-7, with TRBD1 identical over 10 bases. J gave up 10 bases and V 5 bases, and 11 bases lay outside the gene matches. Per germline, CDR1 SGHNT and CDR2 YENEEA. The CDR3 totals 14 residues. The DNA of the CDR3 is TGTGCCAGCAGCGACCGGGACAGGGGCTCGGTTCAGTACTTC. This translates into CASSDRDRGSVQYF. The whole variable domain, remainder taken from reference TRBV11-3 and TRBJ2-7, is EAGVVQSPRYKIIEKKQPVAFWCNPISGHNTLYWYLQNLGQGPELLIRYENEEAVDDSQLPKDRFSAERLKGVDSTLKIQPAELGDSAVYLCASSDRDRGSVQYFGPGTRLTVT.

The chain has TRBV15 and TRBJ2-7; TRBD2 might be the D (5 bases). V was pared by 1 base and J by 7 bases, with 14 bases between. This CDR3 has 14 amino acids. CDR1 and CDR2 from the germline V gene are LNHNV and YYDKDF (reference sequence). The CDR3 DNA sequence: TGTGCCACCAGCAGAGCCGGGGTTGAAGGTGAGCAGTACTTC. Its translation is CATSRAGVEGEQYF.

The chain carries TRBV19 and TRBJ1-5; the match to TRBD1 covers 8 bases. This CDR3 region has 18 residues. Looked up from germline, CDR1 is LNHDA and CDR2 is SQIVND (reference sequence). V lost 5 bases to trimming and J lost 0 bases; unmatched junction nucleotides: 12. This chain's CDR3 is CASSLLRGTGLSNQPQHF. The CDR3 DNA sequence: TGTGCCAGTAGTCTCCTAAGAGGGACAGGCCTTAGCAATCAGCCCCAGCATTTT.

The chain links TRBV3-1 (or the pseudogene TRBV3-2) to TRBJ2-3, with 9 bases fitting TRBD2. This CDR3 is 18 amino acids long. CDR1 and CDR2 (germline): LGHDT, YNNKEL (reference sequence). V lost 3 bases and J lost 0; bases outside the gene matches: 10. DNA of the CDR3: TGTGCCAGCAGCCAGGAGCCCTCCCTAGCGGGGAGCACAGATACGCAGTATTTT. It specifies CASSQEPSLAGSTDTQYF.

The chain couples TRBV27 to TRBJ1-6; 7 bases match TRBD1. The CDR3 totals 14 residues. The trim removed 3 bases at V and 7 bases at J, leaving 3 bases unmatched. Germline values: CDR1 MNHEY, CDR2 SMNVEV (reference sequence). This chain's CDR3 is CASSFGTVNSPLHF. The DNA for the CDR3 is TGTGCCAGCAGTTTTGGGACAGTGAATTCACCCCTCCACTTT.

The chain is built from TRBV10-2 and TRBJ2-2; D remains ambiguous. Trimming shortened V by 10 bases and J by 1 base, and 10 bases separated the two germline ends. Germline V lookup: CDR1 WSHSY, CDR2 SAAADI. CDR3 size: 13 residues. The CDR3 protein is CATKRENTGELFF. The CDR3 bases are TGCGCCACCAAGAGAGAGAACACCGGGGAGCTGTTTTTT.

Here the CDR3 reads CASSASNGELFF. CDR3 nucleotides: TGTGCCAGCAGCGCTAGTAACGGGGAGCTGTTTTTT. The chain combines TRBV7-6 with TRBJ2-2, with unresolved D. The CDR3 spans 12 residues. Deletions cut 5 bases from V and 7 bases from J, with 8 bases between. The germline V gene has CDR1 SGHVS and CDR2 FNYEAQ. Full variable domain (rest looked up from reference TRBV7-6 and TRBJ2-2): GAGVSQSPRYKVTKRGQDVALRCDPISGHVSLYWYRQALGQGPEFLTYFNYEAQQDKSGLPNDRFSAERPEGSISTLTIQRTEQRDSAMYRCASSASNGELFFGEGSRLTVL.

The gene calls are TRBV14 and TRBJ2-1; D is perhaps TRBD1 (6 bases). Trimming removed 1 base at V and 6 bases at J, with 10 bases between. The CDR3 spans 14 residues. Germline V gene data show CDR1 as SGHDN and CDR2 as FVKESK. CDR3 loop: CASSQVGAGNEQFF. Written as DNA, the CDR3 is TGTGCCAGCAGCCAAGTGGGGGCGGGCAATGAGCAGTTCTTC. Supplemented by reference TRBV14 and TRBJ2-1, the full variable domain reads EAGVTQFPSHSVIEKGQTVTLRCDPISGHDNLYWYRRVMGKEIKFLLHFVKESKQDESGMPNNRFLAERTGGTYSTLKVQPAELEDSGVYFCASSQVGAGNEQFFGPGTRLTVL.

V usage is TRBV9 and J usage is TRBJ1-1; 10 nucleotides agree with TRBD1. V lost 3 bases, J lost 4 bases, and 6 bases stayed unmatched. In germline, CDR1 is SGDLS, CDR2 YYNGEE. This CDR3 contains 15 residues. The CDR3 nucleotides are TGTGCCAGCAGCGCCCGACAGGGGGCAGCCACTGAAGCTTTCTTT. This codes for CASSARQGAATEAFF.

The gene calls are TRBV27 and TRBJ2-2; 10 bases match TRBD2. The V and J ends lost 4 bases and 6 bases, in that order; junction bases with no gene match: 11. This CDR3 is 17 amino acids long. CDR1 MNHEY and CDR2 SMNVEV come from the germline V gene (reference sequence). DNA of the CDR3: TGTGCCAGCAGTTCCTCCGGGACTAGCGTTACCCCCGGGGAGCTGTTTTTT. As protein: CASSSSGTSVTPGELFF.

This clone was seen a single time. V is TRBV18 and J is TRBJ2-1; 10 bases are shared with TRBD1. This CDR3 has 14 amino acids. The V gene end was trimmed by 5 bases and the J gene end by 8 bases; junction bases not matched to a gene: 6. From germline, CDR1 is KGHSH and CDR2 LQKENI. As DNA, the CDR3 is TGTGCCAGCTCATGGGGACAGGGGATGGATGAGCAGTTCTTC. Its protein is CASSWGQGMDEQFF.

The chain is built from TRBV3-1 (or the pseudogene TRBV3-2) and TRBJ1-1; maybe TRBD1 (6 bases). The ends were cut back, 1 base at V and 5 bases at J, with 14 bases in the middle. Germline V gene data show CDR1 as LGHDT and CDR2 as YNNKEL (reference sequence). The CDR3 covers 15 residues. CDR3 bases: TGTGCCAGCAGCCAAGTAGGGGGGGGGAGGACTGAAGCTTTCTTT. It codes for CASSQVGGGRTEAFF.